This T cell receptor (beta chain) was recovered during a study of Graves' ophthalmopathy and Graves' hyperthyroidism. Study as a whole: Samples of peripheral blood were obtained at initial diagnosis, prior to treatment of any kind.

Orbital computed tomography, together with clinical symptoms, serum thyroxine, TRAb and thyroid ultrasound, was used for diagnosis. To note about this clonotype: Antigen specificity is unknown.

RNA transcripts served as template for amplifying TCR beta CDR3 sequences. HTBI primers primed a first-round RT-PCR, and a second-round multiplex PCR followed. One entry per CDR3 protein results from TCRdb running MiXCR on the multiplex PCR reads. Here the sample spans around 51,000 distinct CDR3 sequences, about 50% being singletons. General study findings and limits: For predicting ophthalmopathy progression, the model had about 66% sensitivity and under 85% specificity.

The CDR3 consists of 13 residues. Trimming cost V 7 bases and J 7 bases; bases outside gene matches: 7. CDR1 LNHDA and CDR2 SQIVND come from the germline V gene (reference sequence). Sequencing was performed on peripheral blood. This TCR came from an adult man with Graves' ophthalmopathy. The chain has TRBV19 and TRBJ1-5; 7 nucleotides line up with TRBD1. CDR3 sequence: CASTTGAGQPQHF. CDR3 coding DNA: TGTGCCAGTACCACAGGGGCTGGCCAGCCCCAGCATTTT.